These 17 T cell receptor beta chains came from one sample sequenced in a study of beta chain features in type 1 diabetes. Broader study findings: Shorter TCRB CDR3s, moderately but significantly so, marked every one of the four CD4+ subsets in Type 1 diabetes patients.

Their target antigens are unknown. The study reverse transcribed the entire isolated RNA, so it sequenced expressed TCRB transcripts. Sequenced by immunoSEQ multiplex PCR; TCRdb stores in-frame clones only, minus some. The profile shows a few hundred thousand clones, roughly 17% of them singletons. Sequenced: naive CD4+ T cells from blood. The receptors were gathered from a man aged 30-40 years with type 1 diabetes.

This chain connects TRBV5-1 to TRBJ2-7; no reliable D call. The germline CDR1 and CDR2 sequences are SGHRS and YFSETQ. Trimming left V 4 bases short and J 0 bases short, with 11 bases between. This CDR3 contains 14 residues. The CDR3 region has the DNA TGCGCCAGCAGCCCTAGTGGCAGCTCCTACGAGCAGTACTTC. It encodes CASSPSGSSYEQYF.

V gene TRBV29-1 combines with J gene TRBJ1-1; D remains unclear. V lost 2 bases to trimming and J lost 1 base, with 8 bases between them. This CDR3 is 13 amino acids long. CDR1 is SQVTM and CDR2 is ANQGSEA in the germline V gene. Here the CDR3 DNA reads TGCAGCGTTGAACCACAAACGAACACTGAAGCTTTCTTT. Translation gives CSVEPQTNTEAFF. Full variable domain (rest looked up from reference TRBV29-1 and TRBJ1-1): SAVISQKPSRDICQRGTSLTIQCQVDSQVTMMFWYRQQPGQSLTLIATANQGSEATYESGFVIDKFPISRPNLTFSTLTVSNMSPEDSSIYLCSVEPQTNTEAFFGQGTRLTVV.

This clone has more than one count but fewer than ten. The J gene is TRBJ2-3, the V gene TRBV7-2, with D maybe TRBD2 (6 bases). The germline V and J ends were trimmed by 5 bases and 4 bases, with 13 bases remaining between them. Per the germline V gene, CDR1 is SGHTA and CDR2 is FQGNSA. This CDR3 is built from 14 residues. The CDR3 protein is CASSPTSFSDTQYF. In nucleotides, the CDR3 is TGTGCCAGCAGCCCGACTAGTTTTTCAGATACGCAGTATTTT.

Only a few counts were recorded for this clone. This CDR3 is also generated by other DNA sequences in the sample. The rearrangement uses TRBV11-1 and TRBJ2-3; tentative D call: TRBD1 (5 bases). The germline V and J ends were trimmed by 2 bases and 3 bases, with 6 bases remaining between them. This CDR3 region has 13 residues. Germline values: CDR1 SGHAT, CDR2 FQDESV (reference sequence). The CDR3 DNA is TGTGCCAGCAGCTTACCAGGGACAGATACGCAGTATTTT. Protein product: CASSLPGTDTQYF.

This clone occurred a few times. CDR3 DNA: TGTGCCAGCAGTTTATCCCTCTCCGGCTACACCTTC. This codes for CASSLSLSGYTF. This rearrangement joins TRBV28 to TRBJ1-2; D call uncertain. The CDR3 runs to 12 residues. V lost 1 base to trimming and J lost 8 bases, with 8 bases between them. Germline V lookup: CDR1 MDHEN, CDR2 SYDVKM.

The table lists this clone with a few counts. This sequence joins TRBV19 and TRBJ2-1; TRBD1 matches 7 bases. The V and J ends lost 6 bases and 3 bases, in that order; junction bases with no gene match: 5. Germline V lookup: CDR1 LNHDA, CDR2 SQIVND (reference sequence). The CDR3 loop spans 14 amino acids. The CDR3 is CASSPGTVYNEQFF. CDR3 nucleotide sequence: TGTGCCAGTAGCCCAGGGACAGTCTACAATGAGCAGTTCTTC.

This clone has just a few counts. J is TRBJ2-3 and V is TRBV4-1, with D possibly matching TRBD2 (5 bases). This CDR3 is built from 12 residues. Trimming cost V 4 bases and J 6 bases, with 8 bases left between them. Germline values: CDR1 MGHRA, CDR2 YSYEKL. The CDR3 nucleotides are TGCGCCAGCAGCCTACTAGAGGATACGCAGTATTTT. It encodes CASSLLEDTQYF.

This clone was seen only a few times. The V call is TRBV13, the J call TRBJ1-1; D uncertain. This CDR3 comprises 13 residues. Trimming pared 5 bases from V and 1 base from J, leaving 8 bases between. CDR1 and CDR2 from the germline V gene are PRHDT and FYEKMQ (reference sequence). CDR3 nucleotide sequence: TGTGCCAGCAGCCTGGCGAGGAACACTGAAGCTTTCTTT. Amino acids: CASSLARNTEAFF.

This clone came up a few times. The chain joins TRBV19 to TRBJ2-7, with D possibly matching TRBD1 (6 bases). This CDR3 has 14 amino acids. CDR1 LNHDA and CDR2 SQIVND come from the germline V gene (reference sequence). The V end was cut by 6 bases, the J end by 0 bases, with 12 bases between. The CDR3 sequence is CASRSTGSSYEQYF. CDR3 nucleotide sequence: TGTGCCAGTAGGAGTACAGGGAGCTCCTACGAGCAGTACTTC.

This chain links TRBV19 with TRBJ1-2, with 8 bases fitting TRBD1. CDR3 length equals 15 residues. Germline V gene data show CDR1 as LNHDA and CDR2 as SQIVND (reference sequence). The ends lost 1 base at V and 5 bases at J; junction bases unmatched: 6. The CDR3 reads CASSIAAGGAYGYTF. Written as DNA, the CDR3 is TGTGCCAGTAGTATAGCGGCAGGGGGCGCGTATGGCTACACCTTC.

Notes on this clone: The same CDR3 can be traced to other DNA sequences in this sample. V gene TRBV30 combines with J gene TRBJ1-2; D is uncertain. The V end lost 1 base, the J end lost 7 bases, and 10 bases lay between the germline ends. CDR1 is GTSNPN and CDR2 is SVGIG in the germline V gene (reference sequence). The CDR3 length is 12 residues. The CDR3 DNA reads TGTGCCTGGAGTGCGGCCGCCGGTGGCTACACCTTC. Translated: CAWSAAAGGYTF.

This clone has just a few counts. The rearrangement uses TRBV29-1 and TRBJ1-2; 11 bases align to TRBD1. The germline gives CDR1 SQVTM, CDR2 ANQGSEA. With 6 bases clipped from V and 4 bases from J, the junction kept 13 bases outside the gene matches. The CDR3 totals 16 residues. The CDR3 spells CSVEWTGGWLVYGYTF. CDR3 DNA: TGCAGCGTGGAGTGGACAGGGGGCTGGTTAGTCTATGGCTACACCTTC.

Comments on this clone: Other nucleotide sequences from this sample produce the same CDR3. The rearrangement links TRBV6-1 to TRBJ2-7; D ambiguous. The germline CDR1 and CDR2 sequences are MNHNS and SASEGT. The CDR3 runs to 11 residues. The V and J ends lost 1 base and 4 bases respectively, with 2 bases between them. CDR3 loop: CASSEGYEQYF. CDR3 nucleotide sequence: TGTGCCAGCAGTGAAGGATACGAGCAGTACTTC.

This clone was detected only a few times. This chain uses TRBV2 with TRBJ2-2; maybe TRBD1 (6 bases). Looked up from germline, CDR1 is SNHLY and CDR2 is FYNNEI. This CDR3 contains 14 residues. V lost 7 bases, J lost 5 bases, and 14 bases lay in between. CDR3 coding DNA: TGTGCCAGCAACAATTGGGGGCAAACCGGGGAGCTGTTTTTT. Protein sequence: CASNNWGQTGELFF.

This clone was observed a few times. This sequence joins TRBV7-9 and TRBJ2-1, with D perhaps matching TRBD1 (5 bases). Germline V gene sequence: CDR1 SEHNR, CDR2 FQNEAQ (reference sequence). The CDR3 is made up of 13 amino acids. V shed 1 base and J shed 9 bases, with 10 bases lying between them. CDR3: CASSLVQGTEQFF. The DNA of the CDR3 is TGTGCCAGCAGCTTAGTGCAGGGAACTGAGCAGTTCTTC. The full variable domain, rest sourced from reference TRBV7-9 and TRBJ2-1, is DTGVSQNPRHKITKRGQNVTFRCDPISEHNRLYWYRQTLGQGPEFLTYFQNEAQLEKSRLLSDRFSAERPKGSFSTLEIQRTEQGDSAMYLCASSLVQGTEQFFGPGTRLTVL.

The CDR3 DNA reads TGTGCCAGCAGCTTACTAGCGGGAGGTGCAGATACGCAGTATTTT. Its translation: CASSLLAGGADTQYF. V and J are TRBV7-2 and TRBJ2-3; TRBD2 agrees at 11 bases. V was pared by 2 bases and J by 4 bases, with 2 bases of the junction left unmatched. This CDR3 spans 15 amino acids. In germline, CDR1 is SGHTA, CDR2 FQGNSA.

The gene calls are TRBV4-2 and TRBJ2-6; D assignment may be TRBD1 or TRBD2 (6 bases each). The V end was cut by 4 bases, the J end by 3 bases, with 19 bases between. This CDR3 contains 18 residues. CDR1 and CDR2 (germline): LGHNA, YNFKEQ. The CDR3 nucleotides are TGTGCCAGCAGCCCCGAATACCCCGGGGGCAGTGGGGCCAACGTCCTGACTTTC. Its protein product is CASSPEYPGGSGANVLTF.